Listed below are T cell receptor beta chains from one sample, sequenced in a study of OX40 agonist ivuxolimab in advanced cancers. Generated by immunoSEQ multiplex PCR, the TCRdb table keeps only in-frame clones and is missing some. The table records more than 35,000 clones, 84% of them present only once. The material sequenced was CD4+ or CD8+ T cells sorted from blood, taken in a trial of the OX40 agonist ivuxolimab. Receptors were obtained from an adult with an advanced solid tumor such as melanoma, head and neck, liver or kidney cancer. The CDR3 runs from the conserved cysteine through the conserved F or W. Each record gives: CDR3 length, J gene, V gene, clone size, D gene, CDR3 DNA, CDR3 protein. The D gene is left open where the match is weak. Where a row states a size, it is once, few, many or the class of an expanded clone; other rows omit it.

>11|TRBJ1-1|TRBV5-8|-|-
TGTGCCAGCAGCTTGAGCACTGAAGCTTTCTTT
CASSLSTEAFF
>14|TRBJ2-1|TRBV4-2|-|-
TGTGCCAGCAGCCAAAATTGGGCAGACAATGAGCAGTTCTTC
CASSQNWADNEQFF
>16|TRBJ1-3|TRBV9|-|-
TGTGCCAGCAGCGTAGCTAGGAGGGCCCCTGGAAACACCATATATTTT
CASSVARRAPGNTIYF
>12|TRBJ2-7|TRBV2|-|-
TGTGCCAGCAGTGGGGGGGTGAGAGAGCAGTACTTC
CASSGGVREQYF
>15|TRBJ2-7|TRBV28|few|-
TGTGCCAGCAGTTTCCTGATTGACGGTGGCTACGAGCAGTACTTC
CASSFLIDGGYEQYF
>15|TRBJ2-7|TRBV13|-|TRBD2
TGTGCCAGCAGCTTAGGGACTAGCGGGGACTACGAGCAGTACTTC
CASSLGTSGDYEQYF
>15|TRBJ2-7|TRBV6-1|-|TRBD1
TGTGCCACCACAGGGGGCAAAGTACCCTTCTACGAGCAGTACTTC
CATTGGKVPFYEQYF
>16|TRBJ2-1|TRBV11-3|-|TRBD2
TGTGCCAGCAGCTCAGGACTAGCGGGAGGGGACAATGAGCAGTTCTTC
CASSSGLAGGDNEQFF
>15|TRBJ2-7|TRBV7-2|-|-
TGTGCCAGCAGCTTAGTCGCAGGGCTTATTTACGAGCAGTACTTC
CASSLVAGLIYEQYF
>13|TRBJ2-7|TRBV6-5|few|-
TGTGCCAGCAGTTACTCGGAAGGGAGCGAGCAGTACTTC
CASSYSEGSEQYF
>16|TRBJ2-5|TRBV5-6|-|-
TGTGCCAGCACCCCCCAGGGGTTCGAAATTCAAGAGACCCAGTACTTC
CASTPQGFEIQETQYF
>13|TRBJ2-7|TRBV4-1|-|-
TGCGCCAGCAGCCAAGTAACTTTCTACGAGCAGTACTTC
CASSQVTFYEQYF
>16|TRBJ2-1|TRBV7-8|-|TRBD2
TGTGCCAGCAGCCCGCCGGGACTAGCGGCAATCAATGAGCAGTTCTTC
CASSPPGLAAINEQFF
>19|TRBJ1-1|TRBV28|-|TRBD1
TGTGCCAGCAGTTCTTTCCGGGACAGGGGCCCATTTATGAACACTGAAGCTTTCTTT
CASSSFRDRGPFMNTEAFF
>18|TRBJ2-6|TRBV7-9|medium-sized|-
TGTGCCAGCAGCTCGGACTTTCGGGGATTGTCTGGGGCCAACGTCCTGACTTTC
CASSSDFRGLSGANVLTF
>15|TRBJ2-1|TRBV15|-|TRBD2
TGTGCCACCGTCCCAGCGGGGAACTCCTACAATGAGCAGTTCTTC
CATVPAGNSYNEQFF
>14|TRBJ2-7|TRBV7-9|-|TRBD1
TGTGCCAGCAGCTCAGGGACAGGGGGCGACGAGCAGTACTTC
CASSSGTGGDEQYF
>14|TRBJ2-7|TRBV11-2|-|-
TGTGCCAGCAGCTTAAGGGTAGGGTTGTACGAGCAGTACTTC
CASSLRVGLYEQYF
>16|TRBJ2-1|TRBV7-9|once|-
TGTGCCAGCAGCCCCCTAGTTCTAGTCTCCTACAATGAGCAGTTCTTC
CASSPLVLVSYNEQFF
>15|TRBJ2-3|TRBV6-5|-|-
TGTGCCAGCAACCAAAGGAGTCCGGGGGTGGATACGCAGTATTTT
CASNQRSPGVDTQYF
>14|TRBJ2-7|TRBV4-2|-|-
TGTGCCAGCAGCTCGGTGGGTTTCATCTACGAGCAGTACTTC
CASSSVGFIYEQYF
>16|TRBJ1-2|TRBV4-3|-|-
TGCGCCAGCAGCCAGGGTCCCGGAACAGGGACGCGGGGCTACACCTTC
CASSQGPGTGTRGYTF
>13|TRBJ2-2|TRBV30|-|TRBD1
TGTGCCTGGAACCCAGGGGGCCCGAGGGAGCTGTTTTTT
CAWNPGGPRELFF
>15|TRBJ2-1|TRBV9|-|-
TGTGCCAGCAGCGTCTGGGATAGCTCCTACAATGAGCAGTTCTTC
CASSVWDSSYNEQFF
>14|TRBJ2-3|TRBV11-3|-|TRBD2
TGTGCCAGCAGCCTCTTAGCGGGAGCAGATACGCAGTATTTT
CASSLLAGADTQYF
>12|TRBJ2-7|TRBV5-4|few|-
TGTGCCAGCAGCCTCCACTCCTACGAGCAGTACTTC
CASSLHSYEQYF
>13|TRBJ2-1|TRBV11-3|once|-
TGTGCCAGCAGCCGTATGAGGGACAATGAGCAGTTCTTC
CASSRMRDNEQFF
>13|TRBJ2-7|TRBV6-5|-|-
TGTGCCAGCAGTCTTGGACTGAGCTACGAGCAGTACTTC
CASSLGLSYEQYF
>13|TRBJ2-7|TRBV1|-|-
TGCACCAGCAGCCCGGGAGGGCCTCACGAGCAGTACTTC
CTSSPGGPHEQYF
>13|TRBJ1-1|TRBV13|-|-
TGTGCCAGCAGCTTGTGGATTCGCACTGAAGCTTTCTTT
CASSLWIRTEAFF
>15|TRBJ2-1|TRBV28|-|-
TGTGCCAGCAGTTTGGCGCTAGCGACCTACAATGAGCAGTTCTTC
CASSLALATYNEQFF
>15|TRBJ2-7|TRBV6-1|-|TRBD2
TGTGCCAGCAGTGAACCCAAGCGGGAGAAGAACGAGCAGTACTTC
CASSEPKREKNEQYF
>15|TRBJ1-6|TRBV4-3|few|-
TGCGCCAGCAGCCAAGATCAGGGACGCAATTCACCCCTCCACTTT
CASSQDQGRNSPLHF
>13|TRBJ1-1|TRBV4-3|-|-
TGCGCCAGCAGCCAGTATAAAGCGACTGAAGCTTTCTTT
CASSQYKATEAFF
>17|TRBJ2-2|TRBV5-4|-|-
TGTGCCAGCAGCCGAGGGTCCGGAAGAATTGCGGCCGGGGAGCTGTTTTTT
CASSRGSGRIAAGELFF
>17|TRBJ2-1|TRBV2|-|TRBD1
TGTGCCAGCAGCACACCCAACAGGGGGAACTCCTACAATGAGCAGTTCTTC
CASSTPNRGNSYNEQFF
>16|TRBJ2-1|TRBV5-1|-|-
TGCGCCAGCAGCGTCCTACTACCTTCCTCCTACAATGAGCAGTTCTTC
CASSVLLPSSYNEQFF
>14|TRBJ1-5|TRBV4-1|-|-
TGCGCCAGCAGCCAAGTGGAGCCCCCACAGCCCCAGCATTTT
CASSQVEPPQPQHF
>14|TRBJ2-3|TRBV2|-|-
TGTGCCAGCAGTGATGCGGGAAGCACAGATACGCAGTATTTT
CASSDAGSTDTQYF
>15|TRBJ2-7|TRBV9|few|-
TGTGCCAGCAGCGTCGAAGGGACAATCTCCTACGAGCAGTACTTC
CASSVEGTISYEQYF
>12|TRBJ2-1|TRBV9|-|-
TGTGCCAGCAGCGTGGGACGTAATGAGCAGTTCTTC
CASSVGRNEQFF
>22|TRBJ1-4|TRBV2|-|-
TGTGCCAGCAGTGAACTAAAGACCGTAAAAGTTCCGTCTGGAGGGTGGGGTGAAAAACTGTTTTTT
CASSELKTVKVPSGGWGEKLFF
>12|TRBJ2-2|TRBV10-3|-|-
TGTGCCATCAGTGCGGACACCGGGGAGCTGTTTTTT
CAISADTGELFF
>16|TRBJ2-7|TRBV27|-|TRBD2
TGTGCCAGCAGCATCCGACTAGCAACTATCTCCTACGAGCAGTACTTC
CASSIRLATISYEQYF
>13|TRBJ2-7|TRBV5-8|-|-
TGTGCCAGCAGCCTGGTAGGGCCCTACGAGCAGTACTTC
CASSLVGPYEQYF
>13|TRBJ2-7|TRBV19|-|-
TGTGCCAGTAGTTTTCCGGGTTCCTACGAGCAGTACTTC
CASSFPGSYEQYF
>15|TRBJ1-5|TRBV11-2|-|-
TGTGCCAGCAGCCTCCACAGATTAAGCAATCAGCCCCAGCATTTT
CASSLHRLSNQPQHF
>16|TRBJ2-4|TRBV7-2|-|TRBD2
TGTGCCAGCAGCTTAGGAGCGGGGGGGCCCGGGAACATTCAGTACTTC
CASSLGAGGPGNIQYF
>15|TRBJ2-7|TRBV4-2|-|TRBD1
TGTGCCAGCAGAACCGGGACAGGGGCGACCTACGAGCAGTACTTC
CASRTGTGATYEQYF
>16|TRBJ2-1|TRBV27|-|-
TGTGCCAGCAGTTCCGACGAAGCCGCTACCTACAATGAGCAGTTCTTC
CASSSDEAATYNEQFF
>11|TRBJ2-1|TRBV29-1|-|-
TGCAGCGTTGAAGGTGTATCCGAGCAGTTCTTC
CSVEGVSEQFF